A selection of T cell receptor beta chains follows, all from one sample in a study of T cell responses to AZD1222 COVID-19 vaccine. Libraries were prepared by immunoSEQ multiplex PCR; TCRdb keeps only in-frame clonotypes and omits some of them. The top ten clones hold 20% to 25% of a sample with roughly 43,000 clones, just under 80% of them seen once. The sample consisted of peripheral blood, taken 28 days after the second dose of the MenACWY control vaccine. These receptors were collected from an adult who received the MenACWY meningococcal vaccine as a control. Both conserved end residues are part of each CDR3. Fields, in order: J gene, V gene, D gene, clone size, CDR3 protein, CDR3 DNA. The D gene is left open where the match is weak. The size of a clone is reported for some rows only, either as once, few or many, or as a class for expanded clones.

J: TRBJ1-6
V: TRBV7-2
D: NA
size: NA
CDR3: CASSLGERSSPLHF
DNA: TGTGCCAGCAGCTTGGGGGAAAGGAGTTCACCCCTCCACTTT

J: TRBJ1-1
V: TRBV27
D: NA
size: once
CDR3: CASSLTNGATEAFF
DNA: TGTGCCAGCAGTTTAACCAACGGGGCAACTGAAGCTTTCTTT

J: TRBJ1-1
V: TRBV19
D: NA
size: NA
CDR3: CATRGLTEAFF
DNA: TGTGCCACCCGGGGGCTCACTGAAGCTTTCTTT

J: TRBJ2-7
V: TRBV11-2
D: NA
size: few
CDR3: CASSPDYEQYF
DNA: TGTGCCAGCAGTCCCGACTACGAGCAGTACTTC

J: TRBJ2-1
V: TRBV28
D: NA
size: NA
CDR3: CASSLQEKQFF
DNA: TGTGCCAGCAGCCTTCAGGAGAAGCAGTTCTTC

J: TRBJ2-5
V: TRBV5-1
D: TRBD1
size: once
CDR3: CASSLTWTGQETQYF
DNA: TGCGCCAGCAGCTTGACGTGGACAGGCCAAGAGACCCAGTACTTC

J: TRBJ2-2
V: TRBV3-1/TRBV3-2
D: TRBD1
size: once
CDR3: CASSSRDRGTGELFF
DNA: TGTGCCAGCAGCAGCCGGGACAGGGGAACCGGGGAGCTGTTTTTT

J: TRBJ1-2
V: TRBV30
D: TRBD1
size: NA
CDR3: CAWRSPGTARFGRRGYTF
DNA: TGTGCCTGGAGGTCCCCCGGGACAGCTCGGTTCGGGCGACGGGGCTACACCTTC

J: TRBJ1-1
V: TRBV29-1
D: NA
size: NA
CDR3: CSVAKGGGTEAFF
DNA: TGCAGCGTGGCCAAGGGTGGTGGCACTGAAGCTTTCTTT

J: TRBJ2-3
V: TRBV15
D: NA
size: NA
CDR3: CATSRPLGGRTGDTQYF
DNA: TGTGCCACCAGCAGGCCCCTGGGCGGGAGGACAGGAGATACGCAGTATTTT

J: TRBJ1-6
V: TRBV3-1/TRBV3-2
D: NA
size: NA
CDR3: CASSEVRGNSPLHF
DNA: TGTGCCAGCAGCGAAGTTAGAGGTAATTCACCCCTCCACTTT

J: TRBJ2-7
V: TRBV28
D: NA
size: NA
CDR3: CASSLSVGVKNGEQYF
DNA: TGTGCCAGCAGTTTATCCGTTGGGGTAAAGAATGGCGAGCAGTACTTC

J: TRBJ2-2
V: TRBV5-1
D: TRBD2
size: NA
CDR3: CASSLSGGAPGELFF
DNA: TGCGCCAGCAGCCTTAGCGGGGGGGCCCCCGGGGAGCTGTTTTTT

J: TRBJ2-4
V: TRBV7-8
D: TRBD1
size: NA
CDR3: CASSRTGTQNIQYF
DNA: TGTGCCAGCAGCAGGACAGGGACCCAAAACATTCAGTACTTC

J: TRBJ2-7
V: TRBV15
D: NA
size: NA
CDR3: CATGVGSSYEQYF
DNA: TGTGCCACCGGGGTAGGGTCCTCCTACGAGCAGTACTTC

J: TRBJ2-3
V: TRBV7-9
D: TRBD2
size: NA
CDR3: CASSFLAGGASTDTQYF
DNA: TGTGCCAGCAGCTTTCTAGCGGGGGGCGCTAGCACAGATACGCAGTATTTT

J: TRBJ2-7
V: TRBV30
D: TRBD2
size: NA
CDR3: CAASGRGSQYF
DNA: TGTGCCGCTAGCGGGAGGGGGTCGCAGTACTTC

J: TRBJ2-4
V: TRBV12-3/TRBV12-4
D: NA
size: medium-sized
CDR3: CASSSGLRGEYF
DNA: TGTGCCAGCAGTTCGGGACTCAGAGGGGAGTACTTC

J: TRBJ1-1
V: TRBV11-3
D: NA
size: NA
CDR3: CASSRTRNTEAFF
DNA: TGTGCCAGCAGCCGGACAAGGAACACTGAAGCTTTCTTT

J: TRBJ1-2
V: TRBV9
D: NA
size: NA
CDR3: CASSLRLGLGGDGYTF
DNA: TGTGCCAGCAGCCTTCGTTTAGGCCTCGGTGGGGATGGCTACACCTTC

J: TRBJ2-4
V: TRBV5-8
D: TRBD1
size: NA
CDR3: CASSLGTGSKNIQYF
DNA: TGTGCCAGCAGCTTGGGGACAGGGTCCAAAAACATTCAGTACTTC

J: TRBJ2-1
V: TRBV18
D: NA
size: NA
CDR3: CASSPMGGLRVYNEQFF
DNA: TGTGCCAGCTCACCCATGGGAGGATTGCGGGTCTACAATGAGCAGTTCTTC

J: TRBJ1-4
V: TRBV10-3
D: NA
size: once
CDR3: CAISVELNEKLFF
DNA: TGTGCCATCAGTGTCGAACTTAATGAAAAACTGTTTTTT

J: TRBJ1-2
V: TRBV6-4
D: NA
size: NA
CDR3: CASSATGGLGYTF
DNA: TGTGCCAGCAGCGCTACTGGGGGCCTTGGCTACACCTTC